This T cell receptor (beta chain) came from a study of control samples from healthy donors and cancer patients (TCRdb year 2020). Turning to this clone: Its antigen has not been determined. No much larger clone is present one base from it, and per-base qualities are unavailable.

Receptors were amplified or captured by the immunoSEQ multiplex PCR assay. TCRdb obtained this table from immuneACCESS and retained in-frame rearrangements with V and J assigned. These tables miss some clones; where compared with another copy, unresolved V genes account for less than half of the shortfall, and the remainder is unexplained. Within this sample are some 120,000 clones, with about 87% of them counted one time only. The ten largest clonotypes hold around 10% of the sample. Input material: blood. This clonotype originated in a man aged 25 to 40 in good health.

The DNA is TGTGCCAGCAGCGAGCTTTCCCGGGCAGCGGAAACTGAAGCTTTCTTT. This translates into CASSELSRAAETEAFF. The rearranged segments are TRBV11-2 and TRBJ1-1; the D gene is unclear. The junction shows trimming of 5 bases on V and 5 bases on J, plus 21 bases between the germline ends. The CDR3 has 16 amino acids, counting the end cysteine and phenylalanine. Only the CDR3 portion is preserved as DNA: 48 bases, with reading frame beginning at the first base. CDR1 SGHAT and CDR2 FQNNGV were looked up in the germline V gene.